This TCR beta chain appears in the sequencing data of a study of early T cells in non-severe SARS-CoV-2 infection. Note on this clonotype: Its specificity is unknown.

MiXCR was run by TCRdb on the 5' RACE reads, yielding one entry per CDR3 protein. The sample holds over 50,000 distinct CDR3 sequences; 15% are singletons and the top ten take 9% to 10%. J was trimmed by 7 bases and V by 4 bases; bases with no gene match: 15. This CDR3 is 16 amino acids long. Germline V gives CDR1 GTSNPN, CDR2 SVGIG (reference sequence). Broader study findings: In VDJdb matching, anti-spike CD8 responses were favored while private and CD4 specificities went missing.

V and J are TRBV30 and TRBJ2-1, with 8 bases matching TRBD1. The material was whole blood, obtained at baseline. The receptor was derived from an adult who was a healthcare worker with PCR-confirmed SARS-CoV-2 infection or an uninfected control (not recorded which). The CDR3 region has the DNA TGTGCCTGGACCGGGACAGGACAGGGTGGATGGAATGAGCAGTTCTTC. Translated: CAWTGTGQGGWNEQFF.